This is a list of T cell receptor beta chains from one sample in a study of T cell repertoires in cytomegalovirus infection. TCRdb analysed the reads with MiXCR anew, one entry per CDR3 protein. The sample consists of 200,000 or so distinct CDR3 sequences, 28% of them appearing once. Material: PBMCs. The receptor set was obtained from a human donor in good health (CMV status not recorded). Some clones in this sample may be carry-over from other donors' samples. The CDR3 runs from the conserved cysteine through the conserved F or W.

v_call,j_call,cdr3_aa
TRBV6-1,TRBJ1-6,CASRRQINNSPLHF
TRBV20-1,TRBJ1-5,CSARTGANQPQHF
TRBV29-1,TRBJ2-7,CSVLDRATYEQYF
TRBV27,TRBJ1-1,CASGTRQGTTFFIAFF
TRBV5-1,TRBJ2-7,CASSAGLAVDREQYF
TRBV7-2,TRBJ2-5,CASSLPNPSQYF
TRBV7-9,TRBJ2-5,CVSSSPPPEETQYF
TRBV5-4,TRBJ2-3,CASSRIRGGRGTDTQYF
TRBV7-2,TRBJ2-2,CASSLSATGELFF
TRBV7-2,TRBJ2-3,CASSFSADTQYF
TRBV2,TRBJ1-5,CASRGQTRQPQHF
TRBV19,TRBJ1-1,CASSMARGNTEAFF
TRBV7-8,TRBJ2-7,CASSPYEAGGEQYF
TRBV7-8,TRBJ2-7,CASSWSTPDEQYF
TRBV11-2,TRBJ1-4,CASSLVLDEKLFF
TRBV9,TRBJ2-2,CASSVGGSLAGTGELFF
TRBV12-3/TRBV12-4,TRBJ1-1,CASLTTGRFLNTEAFF
TRBV7-9,TRBJ2-1,CASSSNEAWNNEQFF
TRBV12-3/TRBV12-4,TRBJ1-6,CASRSGQGVNSPLHF
TRBV4-1,TRBJ2-2,CASSQGSAGGWGTGELFF
TRBV28,TRBJ2-1,CASSRVAGFSYNEQFF
TRBV20-1,TRBJ2-7,CSARDQVSGGPSYEQYF
TRBV7-2,TRBJ1-3,CASSLTGPTSGNTIYF
TRBV11-2,TRBJ2-1,CASSLGSVARFF
TRBV5-1,TRBJ2-2,CASSTTAGTDTGELFF
TRBV7-2,TRBJ1-4,CASSPMLRTPGSKLFF
TRBV19,TRBJ2-1,CASSFTRGSNNEQFF
TRBV27,TRBJ2-7,CASSLQGPSSYEQYF
TRBV12-3/TRBV12-4,TRBJ2-3,CASSLDAGSTDTQYF
TRBV7-2,TRBJ2-3,CASSPVGPSVSPDTQYF